The 15 T cell receptor beta chains below come from one sample, sequenced in a study of blood T cell repertoires in COVID-19. The method was immunoSEQ multiplex PCR; TCRdb's version includes in-frame clones alone and lacks a portion of them. The sample contains about 47,000 clones, 84% of which appear only once. Input material: peripheral blood. These TCRs come from a middle-aged man with acute or convalescent COVID-19.

V gene TRBV12-5 combines with J gene TRBJ1-3; the D is unclear. The CDR3 totals 13 residues. Germline CDR1 is LGHNT and CDR2 is FRNRAP. V was cut by 3 bases and J by 0 bases, with 3 bases left in between. Written as DNA, the CDR3 is TGTGCTAGTGGTTTTAGCTCTGGAAACACCATATATTTT. Protein sequence: CASGFSSGNTIYF. Looking up the rest from reference TRBV12-5 and TRBJ1-3 gives the full variable domain: DARVTQTPRHKVTEMGQEVTMRCQPILGHNTVFWYRQTMMQGLELLAYFRNRAPLDDSGMPKDRFSAEMPDATLATLKIQPSEPRDSAVYFCASGFSSGNTIYFGEGSWLTVV.

This clone was counted a single time. This chain uses TRBV30 with TRBJ2-7; D is perhaps TRBD1 (6 bases). The CDR3 runs 14 residues. Per germline, CDR1 GTSNPN and CDR2 SVGIG (reference sequence). V lost 2 bases, J lost 9 bases, and 20 bases lay in between. The CDR3 protein is CAWSKASGGQGQYF. CDR3 DNA sequence: TGTGCCTGGAGTAAAGCGTCTGGGGGACAAGGGCAGTACTTC.

This rearrangement joins TRBV4-2 to TRBJ1-4, with TRBD1 identical over 7 bases. The CDR3 is 17 amino acids. CDR1 and CDR2 from the germline V gene are LGHNA and YNFKEQ. V lost 1 base and J lost 3; bases outside the gene matches: 8. The CDR3 nucleotides read TGTGCCAGCAGCCAAGGAGGGACCGGGACAGCTAATGAAAAACTGTTTTTT. Its translation is CASSQGGTGTANEKLFF.

CDR3 sequence reads: CASRDTGTDTQYF. CDR3 DNA: TGTGCCAGCAGGGACACGGGCACAGATACGCAGTATTTT. This chain joins TRBV6-5 and TRBJ2-3; possibly TRBD1 for D (5 bases). Germline V gene sequence: CDR1 MNHEY, CDR2 SVGAGI. V was trimmed by 6 bases and J by 1 base, leaving 8 bases between them. The CDR3 is made up of 13 amino acids.

This clone was observed a single time. The chain links TRBV18 to TRBJ2-7, with 7 bases matching TRBD1. The CDR3 length is 16 residues. Germline CDR1 is KGHSH and CDR2 is LQKENI. V was clipped by 3 bases and J by 2 bases; unmatched bases: 10. This CDR3 is CASSPSLGQPAYEQYF. The CDR3 DNA is TGTGCCAGCTCACCCTCGCTGGGACAGCCCGCCTACGAGCAGTACTTC.

The chain carries TRBV5-4 and TRBJ1-6; TRBD1 might be the D (5 bases). CDR3 length: 17 residues. Per the germline V gene, CDR1 is SGHNT and CDR2 is YYREEE (reference sequence). Deletions cut 0 bases from V and 3 bases from J, with 13 bases between. The CDR3 spells CASSLEGEFIYNSPLHF. As DNA, the CDR3 is TGTGCCAGCAGCTTGGAAGGGGAATTCATCTATAATTCACCCCTCCACTTT.

The chain has TRBV6-6 and TRBJ2-3; TRBD2 agrees at 11 bases. J lost 5 bases, V lost 4 bases, and 2 bases had no gene match. The CDR3 totals 14 residues. The germline CDR1 and CDR2 sequences are MNHNY and SVGAGI (reference sequence). Here the CDR3 reads CASSLGTSGDTQYF. CDR3 nucleotides: TGTGCCAGCAGTTTGGGGACTAGCGGAGATACGCAGTATTTT.

The CDR3 DNA is TGTGCCAGCAGCTTAGTCATAGCCAAAAACATTCAGTACTTC. Translation: CASSLVIAKNIQYF. The genes are TRBV7-9 and TRBJ2-4; D is unclear. Germline lookup yields CDR1 SEHNR and CDR2 FQNEAQ (reference sequence). The V end was cut by 1 base, the J end by 0 bases, with 4 bases between. The CDR3 has 14 residues.

The CDR3 reads CASSSTGGSRSAFF. DNA for the CDR3: TGCGCCAGCAGTTCTACAGGGGGTTCTCGGTCAGCTTTCTTT. The V gene is TRBV10-2, the J gene TRBJ1-1, with 8 nucleotides matching TRBD1. The CDR3 runs to 14 residues. Unmatched junction bases numbered 12, after V lost 5 bases and J lost 10 bases. CDR1 WSHSY and CDR2 SAAADI come from the germline V gene.

The V and J genes are TRBV4-1 and TRBJ2-7; 8 bases line up with TRBD2. Germline trimming cut 4 bases from V and 3 bases from J; bases unmatched to any gene: 2. Germline CDR1 and CDR2: MGHRA and YSYEKL. The CDR3 consists of 13 residues. The CDR3 loop reads CASSPRGGYEQYF. CDR3 nucleotides: TGCGCCAGCAGCCCCCGGGGGGGCTACGAGCAGTACTTC.

This chain connects TRBV6-7 to TRBJ1-3; possibly TRBD1 for D (5 bases). TRBV6-7 is classed as an ORF, of uncertain function. The CDR3 consists of 16 residues. V was cut by 4 bases and J by 1 base, with 14 bases left in between. The CDR3 nucleotides are TGTGCCAGCAGTTTACTCAGGGTGATTTCTGGAAACACCATATATTTT. It translates to CASSLLRVISGNTIYF.

The chain recombines TRBV6-1 with TRBJ1-2, with TRBD1 matching 9 bases. There are 17 residues in the CDR3. Per the germline V gene, CDR1 is MNHNS and CDR2 is SASEGT. With 0 bases clipped from V and 2 bases from J, the junction kept 7 bases outside the gene matches. This CDR3 is CASSEAAPGTGNYGYTF. The CDR3 region has the DNA TGTGCCAGCAGTGAAGCAGCTCCCGGGACAGGGAACTATGGCTACACCTTC.

This chain links TRBV6-1 with TRBJ2-4; 14 nucleotides match TRBD2. Germline-derived CDR1 and CDR2 are MNHNS and SASEGT. Trimming at V came to 3 bases and at J to 2 bases, leaving 9 bases not matched to a gene. This CDR3 comprises 19 residues. The CDR3 DNA sequence: TGTGCCAGCAGTGACGCCGGGACTAGCGGGAGTGGGTCCAAAAACATTCAGTACTTC. Amino acid sequence: CASSDAGTSGSGSKNIQYF.

The chain uses TRBV12-3 or TRBV12-4 and TRBJ1-4; D possibly corresponds to TRBD1 (5 bases). The ends were cut back, 5 bases at V and 12 bases at J, with 13 bases in the middle. The CDR3 totals 12 residues. The CDR3: CASSPSVGELFF. Here the CDR3 DNA reads TGTGCCAGCAGTCCCTCGGTAGGGGAACTGTTTTTT.

This chain uses TRBV24-1 with TRBJ2-2; 7 bases are a match to TRBD2. CDR3 length: 15 amino acids. J gave up 6 bases and V 7 bases, and 10 bases lay outside the gene matches. The V gene's germline CDR1 is KGHDR and CDR2 SFDVKD. The CDR3 region is CATSSYLREPGELFF. The CDR3 bases are TGTGCCACCAGCTCCTATTTGCGGGAGCCCGGGGAGCTGTTTTTT.